This T cell receptor (beta chain) derives from a study of early T cells in non-severe SARS-CoV-2 infection. This clonotype was seen many times. Unique molecular identifier tags were affixed to discrete cDNA molecules. TCRdb re-called the 5' RACE reads through MiXCR, storing one row per CDR3 protein. The data contain 66,000 or so distinct CDR3 sequences, 13% of them singletons. This CDR3 is built from 15 residues. V was clipped by 2 bases and J by 3 bases, with 14 bases between them. Germline CDR1 SGHRS, CDR2 YFSETQ. The sequence came from an adult who was a healthcare worker with PCR-confirmed SARS-CoV-2 infection or an uninfected control (not recorded which). The chain recombines TRBV5-1 with TRBJ1-2; no reliable D call. Sample: whole blood. The CDR3 sequence: CASSLNPGSDYGYTF. In DNA form, the CDR3 reads TGCGCCAGCAGCTTAAATCCGGGCTCTGACTATGGCTACACCTTC.